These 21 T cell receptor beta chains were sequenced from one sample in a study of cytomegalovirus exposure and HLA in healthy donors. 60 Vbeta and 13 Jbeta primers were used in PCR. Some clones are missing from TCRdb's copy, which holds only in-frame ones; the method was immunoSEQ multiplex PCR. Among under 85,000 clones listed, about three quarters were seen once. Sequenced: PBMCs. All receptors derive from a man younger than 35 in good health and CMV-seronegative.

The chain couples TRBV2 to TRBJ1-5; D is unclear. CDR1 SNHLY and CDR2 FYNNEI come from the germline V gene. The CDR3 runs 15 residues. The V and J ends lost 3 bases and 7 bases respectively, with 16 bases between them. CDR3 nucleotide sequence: TGTGCCAGCAGTGACAGCGGAGGTCGTTTACAGCCCCAGCATTTT. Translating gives CASSDSGGRLQPQHF.

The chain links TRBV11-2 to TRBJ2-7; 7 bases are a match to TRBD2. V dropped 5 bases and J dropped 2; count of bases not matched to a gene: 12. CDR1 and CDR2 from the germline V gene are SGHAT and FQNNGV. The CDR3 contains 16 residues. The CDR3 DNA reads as TGTGCCAGCAGCCCGACCGGGGGGAGAAGAGCCTACGAGCAGTACTTC. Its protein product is CASSPTGGRRAYEQYF. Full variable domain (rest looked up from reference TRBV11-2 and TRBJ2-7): EAGVAQSPRYKIIEKRQSVAFWCNPISGHATLYWYQQILGQGPKLLIQFQNNGVVDDSQLPKDRFSAERLKGVDSTLKIQPAKLEDSAVYLCASSPTGGRRAYEQYFGPGTRLTVT.

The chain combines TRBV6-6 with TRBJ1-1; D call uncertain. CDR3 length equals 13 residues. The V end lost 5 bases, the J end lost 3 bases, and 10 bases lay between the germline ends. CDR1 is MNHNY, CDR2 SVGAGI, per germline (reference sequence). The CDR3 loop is CASSDGLHTEAFF. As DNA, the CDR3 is TGTGCCAGCAGTGACGGACTACACACTGAAGCTTTCTTT.

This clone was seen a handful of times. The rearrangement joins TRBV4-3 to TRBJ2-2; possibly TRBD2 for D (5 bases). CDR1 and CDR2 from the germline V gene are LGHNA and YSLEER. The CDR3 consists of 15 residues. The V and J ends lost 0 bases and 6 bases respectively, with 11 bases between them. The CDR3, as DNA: TGCGCCAGCAGCCAAGATTCCCAGAGGGCCGGGGAGCTGTTTTTT. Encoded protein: CASSQDSQRAGELFF.

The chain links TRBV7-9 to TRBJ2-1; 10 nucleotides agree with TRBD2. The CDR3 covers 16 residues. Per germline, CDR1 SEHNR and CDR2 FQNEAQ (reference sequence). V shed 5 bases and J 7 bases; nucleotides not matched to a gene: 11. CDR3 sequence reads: CASSASSGGAGNEQFF. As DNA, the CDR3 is TGTGCCAGCAGCGCGTCTAGCGGGGGTGCGGGGAATGAGCAGTTCTTC.

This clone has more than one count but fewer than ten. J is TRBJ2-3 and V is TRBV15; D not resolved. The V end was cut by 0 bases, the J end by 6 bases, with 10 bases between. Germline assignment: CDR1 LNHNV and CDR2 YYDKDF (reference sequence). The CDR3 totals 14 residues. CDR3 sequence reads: CATSRDPEVDTQYF. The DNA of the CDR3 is TGTGCCACCAGCAGAGATCCTGAGGTTGATACGCAGTATTTT.

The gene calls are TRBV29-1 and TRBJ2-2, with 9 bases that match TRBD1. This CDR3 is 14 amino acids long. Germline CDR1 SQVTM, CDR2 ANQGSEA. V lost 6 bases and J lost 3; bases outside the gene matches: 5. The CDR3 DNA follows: TGCAGCGTCGGGACAGGGATGTACACCGGGGAGCTGTTTTTT. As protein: CSVGTGMYTGELFF.

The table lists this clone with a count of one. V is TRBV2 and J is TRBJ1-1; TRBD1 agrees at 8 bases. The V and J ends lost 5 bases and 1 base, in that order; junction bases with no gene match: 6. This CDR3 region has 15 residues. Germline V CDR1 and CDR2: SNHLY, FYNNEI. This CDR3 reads CASSSDRGPNTEAFF. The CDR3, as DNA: TGTGCCAGCAGTTCCGACAGGGGCCCGAACACTGAAGCTTTCTTT. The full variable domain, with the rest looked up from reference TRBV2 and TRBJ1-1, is EPEVTQTPSHQVTQMGQEVILRCVPISNHLYFYWYRQILGQKVEFLVSFYNNEISEKSEIFDDQFSVERPDGSNFTLKIRSTKLEDSAMYFCASSSDRGPNTEAFFGQGTRLTVV.

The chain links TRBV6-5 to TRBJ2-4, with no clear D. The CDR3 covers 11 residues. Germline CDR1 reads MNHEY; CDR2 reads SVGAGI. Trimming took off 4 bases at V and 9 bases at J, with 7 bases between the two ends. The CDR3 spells CASSFGGIQYF. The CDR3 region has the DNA TGTGCCAGCAGTTTCGGCGGCATTCAGTACTTC.

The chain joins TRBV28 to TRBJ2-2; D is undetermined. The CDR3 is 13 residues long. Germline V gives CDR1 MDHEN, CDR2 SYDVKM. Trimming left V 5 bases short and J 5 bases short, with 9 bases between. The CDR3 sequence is CASSGMVTGELFF. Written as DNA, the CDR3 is TGTGCCAGCAGTGGCATGGTAACCGGGGAGCTGTTTTTT.

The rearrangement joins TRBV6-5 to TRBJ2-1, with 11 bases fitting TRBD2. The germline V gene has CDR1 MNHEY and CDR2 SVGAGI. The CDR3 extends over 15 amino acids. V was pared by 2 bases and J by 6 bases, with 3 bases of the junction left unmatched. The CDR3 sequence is CASSYLAGGSNEQFF. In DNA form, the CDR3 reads TGTGCCAGCAGTTACCTAGCGGGGGGCAGCAATGAGCAGTTCTTC.

CDR3 DNA: TGTGCCAGCAGCCAAGACAGGGGATCATGGGGCTACACCTTC. Translated, it gives CASSQDRGSWGYTF. The gene calls are TRBV4-2 and TRBJ1-2; TRBD1 might be the D (6 bases). Germline V gene data show CDR1 as LGHNA and CDR2 as YNFKEQ. The CDR3 extends over 14 amino acids. The V and J ends lost 0 bases and 8 bases respectively, with 13 bases between them.

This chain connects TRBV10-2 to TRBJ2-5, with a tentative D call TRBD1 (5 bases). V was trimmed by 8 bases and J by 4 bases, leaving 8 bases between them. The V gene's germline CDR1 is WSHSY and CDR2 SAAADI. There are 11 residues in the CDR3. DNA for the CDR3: TGCGCCAGCTCAGACAGAGAGACCCAGTACTTC. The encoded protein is CASSDRETQYF.

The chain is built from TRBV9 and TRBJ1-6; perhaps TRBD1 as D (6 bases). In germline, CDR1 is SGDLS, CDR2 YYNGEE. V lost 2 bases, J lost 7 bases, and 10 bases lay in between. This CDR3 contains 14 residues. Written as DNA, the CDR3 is TGTGCCAGCAGCGTCGGACAGAGGAATTCACCCCTCCACTTT. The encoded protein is CASSVGQRNSPLHF.

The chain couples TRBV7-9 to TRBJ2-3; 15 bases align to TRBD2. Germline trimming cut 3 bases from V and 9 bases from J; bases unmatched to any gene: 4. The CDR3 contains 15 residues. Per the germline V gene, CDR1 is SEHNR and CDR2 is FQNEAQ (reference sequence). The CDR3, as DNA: TGTGCCAGCAGCTTTGGGACTAGCGGGGGGCTAACGCAGTATTTT. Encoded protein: CASSFGTSGGLTQYF.

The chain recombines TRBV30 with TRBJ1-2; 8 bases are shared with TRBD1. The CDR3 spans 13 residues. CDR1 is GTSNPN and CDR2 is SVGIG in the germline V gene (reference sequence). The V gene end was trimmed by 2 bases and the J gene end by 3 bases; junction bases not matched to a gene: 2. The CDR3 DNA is TGTGCCTGGAGTCAGGACAGGGACTATGGCTACACCTTC. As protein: CAWSQDRDYGYTF.

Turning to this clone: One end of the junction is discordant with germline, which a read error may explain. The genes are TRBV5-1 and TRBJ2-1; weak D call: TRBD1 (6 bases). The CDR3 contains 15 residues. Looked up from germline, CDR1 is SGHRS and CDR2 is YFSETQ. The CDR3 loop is CASSLVQGSNNEQFF. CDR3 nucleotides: TGCGCCAGCAGCTTGGTACAGGGCTCCAACAATGAGCAGTTCTTC.

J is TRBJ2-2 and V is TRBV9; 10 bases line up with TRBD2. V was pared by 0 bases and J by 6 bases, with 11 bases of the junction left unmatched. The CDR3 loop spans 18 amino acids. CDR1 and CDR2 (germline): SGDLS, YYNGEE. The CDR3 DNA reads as TGTGCCAGCAGCGTAGAACCAAGCGGGGGGGCGTTCCCCGGGGAGCTGTTTTTT. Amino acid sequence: CASSVEPSGGAFPGELFF.

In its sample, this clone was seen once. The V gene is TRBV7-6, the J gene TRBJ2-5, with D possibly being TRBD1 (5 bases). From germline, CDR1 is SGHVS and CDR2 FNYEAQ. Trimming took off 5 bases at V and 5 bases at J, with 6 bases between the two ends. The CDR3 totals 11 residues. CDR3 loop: CASSAGETQYF. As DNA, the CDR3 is TGTGCCAGCAGCGCAGGGGAGACCCAGTACTTC.

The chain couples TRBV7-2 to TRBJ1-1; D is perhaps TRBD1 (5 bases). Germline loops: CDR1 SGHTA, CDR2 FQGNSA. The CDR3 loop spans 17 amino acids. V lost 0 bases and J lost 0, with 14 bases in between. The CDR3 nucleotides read TGTGCCAGCAGCTTAGCGCTGCCAGGGAGGTTGAACACTGAAGCTTTCTTT. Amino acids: CASSLALPGRLNTEAFF.

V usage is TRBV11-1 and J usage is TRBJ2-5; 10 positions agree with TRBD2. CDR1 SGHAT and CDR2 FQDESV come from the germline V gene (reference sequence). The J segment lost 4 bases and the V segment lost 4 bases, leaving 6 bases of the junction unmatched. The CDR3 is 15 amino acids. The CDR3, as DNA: TGTGCCAGCAGCTGGAGCGGGGGGGATACAGAGACCCAGTACTTC. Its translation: CASSWSGGDTETQYF.